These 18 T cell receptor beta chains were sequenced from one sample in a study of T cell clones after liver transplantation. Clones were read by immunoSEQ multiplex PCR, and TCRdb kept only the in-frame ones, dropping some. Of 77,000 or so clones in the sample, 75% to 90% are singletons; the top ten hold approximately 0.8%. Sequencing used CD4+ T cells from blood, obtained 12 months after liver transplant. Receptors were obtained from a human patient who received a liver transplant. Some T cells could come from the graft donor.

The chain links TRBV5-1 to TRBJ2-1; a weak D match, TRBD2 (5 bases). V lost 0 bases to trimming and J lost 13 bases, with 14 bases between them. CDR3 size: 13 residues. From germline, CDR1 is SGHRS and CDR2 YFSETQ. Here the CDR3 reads CASSLERANKQFF. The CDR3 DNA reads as TGCGCCAGCAGCTTGGAGAGGGCTAACAAACAGTTCTTC.

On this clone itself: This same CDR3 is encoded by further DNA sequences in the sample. The CDR3 protein is CASSYSRQGDQPQHF. In nucleotides, the CDR3 is TGTGCCAGCAGTTACTCCAGACAGGGAGATCAGCCCCAGCATTTT. The chain links TRBV6-6 to TRBJ1-5; 7 nucleotides agree with TRBD1. The CDR3 spans 15 residues. CDR1 and CDR2 (germline): MNHNY, SVGAGI (reference sequence). V shed 0 bases and J 5 bases; nucleotides not matched to a gene: 4.

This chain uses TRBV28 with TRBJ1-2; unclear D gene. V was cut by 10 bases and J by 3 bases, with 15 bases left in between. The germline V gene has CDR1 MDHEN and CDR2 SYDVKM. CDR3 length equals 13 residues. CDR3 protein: CATPSPVDYGYTF. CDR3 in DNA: TGTGCCACCCCGTCCCCGGTCGACTATGGCTACACCTTC.

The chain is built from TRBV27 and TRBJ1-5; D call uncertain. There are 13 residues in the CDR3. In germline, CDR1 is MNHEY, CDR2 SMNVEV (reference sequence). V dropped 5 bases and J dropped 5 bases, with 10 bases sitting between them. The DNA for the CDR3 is TGTGCCAGCAGTCAGAGAGGCGATCAGCCCCAGCATTTT. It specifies CASSQRGDQPQHF.

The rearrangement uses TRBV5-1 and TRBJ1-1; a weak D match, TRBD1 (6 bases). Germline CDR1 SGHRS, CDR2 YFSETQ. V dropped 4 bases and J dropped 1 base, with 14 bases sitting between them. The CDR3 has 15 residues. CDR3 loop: CASSGDTGPNTEAFF. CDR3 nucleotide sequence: TGCGCCAGCAGCGGGGATACAGGGCCGAACACTGAAGCTTTCTTT.

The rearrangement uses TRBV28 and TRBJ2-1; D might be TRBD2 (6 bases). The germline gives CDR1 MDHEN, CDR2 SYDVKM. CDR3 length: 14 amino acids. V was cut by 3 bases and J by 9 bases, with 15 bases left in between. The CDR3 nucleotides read TGTGCCAGCAGTTTGCGGAATAGCGGAAGTGAGCAGTTCTTC. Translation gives CASSLRNSGSEQFF.

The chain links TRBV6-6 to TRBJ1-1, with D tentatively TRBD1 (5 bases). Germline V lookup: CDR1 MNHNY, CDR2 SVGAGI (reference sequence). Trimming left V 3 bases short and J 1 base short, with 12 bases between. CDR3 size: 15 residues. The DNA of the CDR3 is TGTGCCAGCAGTTATACGGACACAACGAACACTGAAGCTTTCTTT. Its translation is CASSYTDTTNTEAFF.

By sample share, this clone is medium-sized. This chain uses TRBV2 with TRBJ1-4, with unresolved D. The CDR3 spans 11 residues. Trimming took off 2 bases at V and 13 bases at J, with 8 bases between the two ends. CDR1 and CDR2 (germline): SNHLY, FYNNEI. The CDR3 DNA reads TGTGCCAGCAGTGAATCTGTGGTACTGTTTTTT. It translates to CASSESVVLFF.

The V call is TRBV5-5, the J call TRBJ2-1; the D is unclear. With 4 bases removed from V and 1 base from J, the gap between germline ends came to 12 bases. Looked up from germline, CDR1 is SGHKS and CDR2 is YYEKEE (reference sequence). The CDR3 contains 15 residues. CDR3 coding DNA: TGTGCCAGCAGCACCTCACACCGATCCTACAATGAGCAGTTCTTC. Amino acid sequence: CASSTSHRSYNEQFF.

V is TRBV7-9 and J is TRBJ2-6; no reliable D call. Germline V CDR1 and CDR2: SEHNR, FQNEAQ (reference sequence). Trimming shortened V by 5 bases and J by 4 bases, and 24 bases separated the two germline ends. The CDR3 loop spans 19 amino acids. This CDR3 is CASSPSRKGGAAGANVLTF. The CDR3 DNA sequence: TGTGCCAGCAGCCCGAGCAGAAAGGGCGGTGCCGCCGGGGCCAACGTCCTGACTTTC.

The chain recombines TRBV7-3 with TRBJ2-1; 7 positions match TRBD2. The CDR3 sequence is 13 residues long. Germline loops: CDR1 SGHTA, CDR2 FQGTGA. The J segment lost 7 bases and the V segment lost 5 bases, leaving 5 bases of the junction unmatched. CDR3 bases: TGTGCCAGCAGCCCGACACTAGCGAATGAGCAGTTCTTC. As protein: CASSPTLANEQFF.

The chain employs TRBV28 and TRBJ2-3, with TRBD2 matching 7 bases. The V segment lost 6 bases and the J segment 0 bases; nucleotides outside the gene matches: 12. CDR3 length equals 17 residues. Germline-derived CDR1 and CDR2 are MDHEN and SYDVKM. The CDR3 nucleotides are TGTGCCAGCAGCTTAGCCCAACTAGCGACTAGCACAGATACGCAGTATTTT. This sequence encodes CASSLAQLATSTDTQYF.

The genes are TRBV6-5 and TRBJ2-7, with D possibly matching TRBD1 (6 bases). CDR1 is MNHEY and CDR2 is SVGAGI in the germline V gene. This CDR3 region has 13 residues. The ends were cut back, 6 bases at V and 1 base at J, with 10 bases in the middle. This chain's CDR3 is CASRAGQSYEQYF. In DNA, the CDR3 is TGTGCCAGCAGAGCCGGACAGTCCTACGAGCAGTACTTC.

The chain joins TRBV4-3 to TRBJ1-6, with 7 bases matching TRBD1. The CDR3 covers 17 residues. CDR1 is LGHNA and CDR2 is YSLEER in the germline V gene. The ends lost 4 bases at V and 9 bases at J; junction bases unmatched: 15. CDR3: CASSPGGVRDSSSPLHF. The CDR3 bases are TGCGCCAGCAGCCCAGGGGGGGTGCGGGACAGCAGTTCACCCCTCCACTTT.

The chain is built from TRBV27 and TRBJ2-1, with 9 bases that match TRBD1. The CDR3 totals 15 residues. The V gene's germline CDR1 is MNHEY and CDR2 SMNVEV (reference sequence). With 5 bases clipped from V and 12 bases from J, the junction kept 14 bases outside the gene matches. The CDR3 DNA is TGTGCCAGCAGTCAGTTGGGGACAGGGTTCATCGGGCAGTTCTTC. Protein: CASSQLGTGFIGQFF.

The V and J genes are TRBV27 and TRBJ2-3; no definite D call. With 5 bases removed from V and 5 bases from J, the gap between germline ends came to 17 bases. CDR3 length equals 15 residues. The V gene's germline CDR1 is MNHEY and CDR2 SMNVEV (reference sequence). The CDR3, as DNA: TGTGCCAGCAGTACCTTAGAATTTCGAGTAGATACGCAGTATTTT. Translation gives CASSTLEFRVDTQYF.

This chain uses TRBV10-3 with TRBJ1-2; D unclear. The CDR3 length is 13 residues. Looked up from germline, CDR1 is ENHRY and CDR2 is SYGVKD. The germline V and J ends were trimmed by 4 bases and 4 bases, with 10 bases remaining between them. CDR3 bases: TGTGCCATCAGTGCTGACATGCTCTATGGCTACACCTTC. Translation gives CAISADMLYGYTF.

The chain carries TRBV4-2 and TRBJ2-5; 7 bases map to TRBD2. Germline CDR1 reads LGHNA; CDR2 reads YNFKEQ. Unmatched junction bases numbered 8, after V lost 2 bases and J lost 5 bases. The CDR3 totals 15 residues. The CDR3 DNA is TGTGCCAGCAGCCAACCAAGACTAGCCGGGGAGACCCAGTACTTC. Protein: CASSQPRLAGETQYF.